The clone carrying this T cell receptor beta chain was detected only once. Its antigen is unidentified. The CDR3 extends over 14 amino acids. Trimming pared 3 bases from V and 0 bases from J, leaving 6 bases between. The germline V gene has CDR1 MNHNS and CDR2 SASEGT. This entry comes from a study of T cell responses to AZD1222 COVID-19 vaccine. Regarding the study as a whole: Only a handful of AZD1222 recipients, six or seven in all, had baseline seropositivity. Along spike, vaccine-associated CD4 TCRs were found throughout, with dominance at 160-218 and 743-854. Samples come after the peak T cell response, not at day 14. Most donors were white British, females outnumbered males, and clonal diversity was possibly underestimated.

Using immunoSEQ multiplex PCR, the repertoire was profiled, and TCRdb retains in-frame clones only, with some absent. There are roughly 120,000 clones in the sample; about nine tenths occur only once, and about 4.9% lies in the top ten. The receptor comes from an adult in good health. V usage is TRBV6-1 and J usage is TRBJ1-5; D ambiguous. Here the sequenced sample was peripheral blood, taken on day 0 of AZD1222 vaccination. The CDR3 region is CASSDLHSNQPQHF. For the CDR3, the DNA is TGTGCCAGCAGTGACCTCCATAGCAATCAGCCCCAGCATTTT.